This TCR beta chain was obtained from a study of blood T cell repertoires in COVID-19. On the study more broadly: The study drew acute and convalescent COVID-19 samples from the United States, Italy and Spain.

The germline CDR1 and CDR2 sequences are LGHDT and YNNKEL (reference sequence). The CDR3 runs 13 residues. The V and J ends lost 4 bases and 5 bases, in that order; junction bases with no gene match: 4. TCRdb's table, derived via immunoSEQ multiplex PCR, lists solely in-frame clones and lacks some. There are tens of thousands of clones in the sample; 70% to 80% occur only once, and about 25% lies in the top ten. The chain carries TRBV3-1 (or the pseudogene TRBV3-2) and TRBJ2-7, with 8 bases that match TRBD1. Input material: peripheral blood. This TCR was recovered from a human donor in a cohort sampled during active COVID-19. As DNA, the CDR3 is TGTGCCAGCAGCCCGGACAGGGACCACGAGCAGTACTTC. This translates into CASSPDRDHEQYF.